One sample yielded the 22 T cell receptor beta chains listed below, sequenced in a study of early T cells in non-severe SARS-CoV-2 infection. In TCRdb, the 5' RACE reads were re-called with MiXCR into one record per CDR3 protein. Counted here are tens of thousands of distinct CDR3 sequences, 3% to 4% occurring once; the ten biggest clones make up about 3%. Specimen: whole blood. All receptors come from an adult who was a healthcare worker with PCR-confirmed SARS-CoV-2 infection or an uninfected control (not recorded which).

This clonotype showed up just a few times. The chain carries TRBV7-2 and TRBJ2-3, with 11 bases matching TRBD2. The CDR3 has 18 amino acids. Germline V gene data show CDR1 as SGHTA and CDR2 as FQGNSA. Trimming removed 5 bases from V and 6 bases from J; junction bases left unmatched: 16. The CDR3 loop is CASSQTYLAGGRRDTQYF. The CDR3 DNA reads as TGTGCCAGCAGCCAAACCTATCTAGCGGGAGGCAGGAGGGATACGCAGTATTTT.

This clonotype was recorded many times. CDR3 in amino acids: CASSLQPTGGGSYNSPLHF. The CDR3 nucleotides are TGCGCCAGCAGCCTTCAACCGACAGGGGGAGGCTCCTATAATTCACCCCTCCACTTT. V and J are TRBV5-1 and TRBJ1-6; 9 nucleotides agree with TRBD1. J gave up 0 bases and V 4 bases, and 11 bases lay outside the gene matches. The CDR3 has 19 amino acids. Germline V gene lookup returns CDR1 SGHRS and CDR2 YFSETQ.

This clonotype was observed many times. The chain has TRBV7-2 and TRBJ2-3, with 9 bases that match TRBD2. The CDR3 spans 16 residues. Trimming took 3 bases from V and 0 from J; bases not matched to a gene: 4. Per the germline V gene, CDR1 is SGHTA and CDR2 is FQGNSA. This chain's CDR3 is CASSFSGGISTDTQYF. Here the CDR3 DNA reads TGTGCCAGCAGCTTTAGCGGGGGAATTAGCACAGATACGCAGTATTTT.

In its sample, this clonotype was seen a few times. The chain has TRBV5-6 and TRBJ2-1, with D unresolved. V dropped 5 bases and J dropped 0 bases, with 12 bases sitting between them. Germline V lookup: CDR1 SGHDT, CDR2 YYEEEE. CDR3 length: 15 residues. The CDR3, as DNA: TGTGCCAGCAGGTACACCAAGAGCTCCTACAATGAGCAGTTCTTC. It translates to CASRYTKSSYNEQFF.

This clonotype appeared many times. The genes are TRBV7-3 and TRBJ2-2; 7 bases match TRBD2. The V gene end was trimmed by 2 bases and the J gene end by 5 bases; junction bases not matched to a gene: 5. The CDR3 is 15 residues long. CDR1 is SGHTA and CDR2 is FQGTGA in the germline V gene. Written as DNA, the CDR3 is TGTGCCAGCAGCTTAGGCGGGAGTGGTACCGGGGAGCTGTTTTTT. This gives the protein CASSLGGSGTGELFF.

The sample holds many counts of this clonotype. The chain joins TRBV5-6 to TRBJ2-7, with 7 bases fitting TRBD1. The germline CDR1 and CDR2 sequences are SGHDT and YYEEEE. The V and J ends lost 1 base and 6 bases, in that order; junction bases with no gene match: 7. The CDR3 has 14 amino acids. The CDR3, as DNA: TGTGCCAGCAGCTTGTTTTCGGACAGGCCCGAGCAGTACTTC. Amino acid sequence: CASSLFSDRPEQYF.

The rearrangement uses TRBV5-4 and TRBJ1-1; 7 bases fit TRBD1. This CDR3 contains 14 residues. V shed 4 bases, J shed 2 bases, and the junction held 5 bases outside the gene matches. Germline V gives CDR1 SGHNT, CDR2 YYREEE (reference sequence). As DNA, the CDR3 is TGTGCCAGCAGCAGGGGACAGCAAAACACTGAAGCTTTCTTT. This sequence encodes CASSRGQQNTEAFF. Supplemented by reference TRBV5-4 and TRBJ1-1, the full variable domain reads ETGVTQSPTHLIKTRGQQVTLRCSSQSGHNTVSWYQQALGQGPQFIFQYYREEENGRGNFPPRFSGLQFPNYSSELNVNALELDDSALYLCASSRGQQNTEAFFGQGTRLTVV.

This clonotype was seen a few times. The J gene is TRBJ1-1, the V gene TRBV5-1; D possibly corresponds to TRBD1 (5 bases). CDR3 length: 14 residues. V gave up 5 bases and J gave up 5 bases, with 16 bases separating them. Germline-derived CDR1 and CDR2 are SGHRS and YFSETQ. The CDR3 loop is CASSTGTGGTEAFF. The DNA of the CDR3 is TGCGCCAGCAGTACCGGGACGGGCGGTACTGAAGCTTTCTTT.

Ten or more counts support this clonotype. The rearrangement joins TRBV3-1 to TRBJ2-7; D unresolved. The CDR3 has 13 amino acids. CDR1 and CDR2 (germline): LGHDT, YNNKEL (reference sequence). Trimming took off 0 bases at V and 3 bases at J, with 6 bases between the two ends. The chain's CDR3 is CASSQDIRYEQYF. The CDR3 bases are TGTGCCAGCAGCCAAGATATTCGCTACGAGCAGTACTTC.

This clonotype was counted between two and nine times. This chain links TRBV19 with TRBJ1-2; 8 bases match TRBD1. Trimming removed 10 bases from V and 2 bases from J; junction bases left unmatched: 9. This CDR3 contains 14 residues. CDR1 LNHDA and CDR2 SQIVND come from the germline V gene (reference sequence). The CDR3 coding sequence is TGTGCCAACCGCCCAGGACAGGGAAACTATGGCTACACCTTC. Translation: CANRPGQGNYGYTF. Combining the CDR3 with reference TRBV19 and TRBJ1-2 gives the whole variable domain DGGITQSPKYLFRKEGQNVTLSCEQNLNHDAMYWYRQDPGQGLRLIYYSQIVNDFQKGDIAEGYSVSREKKESFPLTVTSAQKNPTAFYLCANRPGQGNYGYTFGSGTRLTVV.

This clonotype appeared many times. The chain links TRBV3-1 to TRBJ2-4, with TRBD1 matching 9 bases. V lost 5 bases, J lost 7 bases, and 15 bases stayed unmatched. Looked up from germline, CDR1 is LGHDT and CDR2 is YNNKEL (reference sequence). The CDR3 length is 17 residues. The CDR3 bases are TGTGCCAGCAGCTCACGGCGGGACAGGGTATTAAGGAACATTCAGTACTTC. Translating gives CASSSRRDRVLRNIQYF.

The CDR3 is CSVLPGTFGGTEAFF. The CDR3 DNA reads as TGCAGCGTCTTACCCGGGACTTTCGGGGGGACTGAAGCTTTCTTT. J is TRBJ1-1 and V is TRBV29-1, with D tentatively TRBD1 (5 bases). V gave up 6 bases and J gave up 5 bases, with 22 bases separating them. The CDR3 extends over 15 amino acids. Germline lookup yields CDR1 SQVTM and CDR2 ANQGSEA.

This clonotype has at least ten counts. This chain connects TRBV7-8 to TRBJ2-3; TRBD2 might be the D (6 bases). The V end lost 0 bases, the J end lost 3 bases, and 13 bases lay between the germline ends. Germline V gene lookup returns CDR1 SGHVS and CDR2 FQNEAQ. The CDR3 sequence is 16 residues long. The CDR3 loop reads CASSLAKTGATDTQYF. CDR3 nucleotide sequence: TGTGCCAGCAGCTTAGCGAAAACGGGAGCGACAGATACGCAGTATTTT.

The gene calls are TRBV19 and TRBJ1-1, with TRBD1 as a possible D gene (6 bases). V gave up 6 bases and J gave up 6 bases, with 17 bases separating them. The CDR3 length is 14 residues. Germline loops: CDR1 LNHDA, CDR2 SQIVND (reference sequence). CDR3 protein: CASSEGSGAAEAFF. CDR3 coding DNA: TGTGCCAGTAGCGAGGGCTCAGGGGCAGCTGAAGCTTTCTTT. Based on the CDR3 plus reference TRBV19 and TRBJ1-1, the full variable domain is DGGITQSPKYLFRKEGQNVTLSCEQNLNHDAMYWYRQDPGQGLRLIYYSQIVNDFQKGDIAEGYSVSREKKESFPLTVTSAQKNPTAFYLCASSEGSGAAEAFFGQGTRLTVV.

Ten or more counts support this clonotype. The genes are TRBV7-8 and TRBJ2-1, with 8 bases that match TRBD1. The V and J ends lost 3 bases and 4 bases, in that order; junction bases with no gene match: 8. Germline CDR1 SGHVS, CDR2 FQNEAQ. The CDR3 totals 16 residues. DNA of the CDR3: TGTGCCAGCAGCTTCTCCCGGGACAGGACTTACAATGAGCAGTTCTTC. Encoded protein: CASSFSRDRTYNEQFF.

This clonotype was counted at least ten times. The chain links TRBV3-1 to TRBJ2-1; D unresolved. Trimming took off 0 bases at V and 7 bases at J, with 10 bases between the two ends. Germline V lookup: CDR1 LGHDT, CDR2 YNNKEL (reference sequence). The CDR3 contains 14 residues. This chain's CDR3 is CASSQDGLLNEQFF. The CDR3 coding sequence is TGTGCCAGCAGCCAAGACGGTCTGTTAAATGAGCAGTTCTTC.

Only a few counts were recorded for this clonotype. The chain couples TRBV2 to TRBJ2-2; D ambiguous. This CDR3 region has 14 residues. The germline V gene encodes CDR1 SNHLY and CDR2 FYNNEI. Trimming stripped 3 bases from V and 5 bases from J, with 10 bases between. The chain's CDR3 is CASSDPVKTGELFF. The CDR3 DNA follows: TGTGCCAGCAGTGATCCTGTGAAAACCGGGGAGCTGTTTTTT.

This clonotype showed up many times. V is TRBV7-2 and J is TRBJ1-5; TRBD1 matches at 9 bases. Losses at the gene ends were 0 bases for V and 7 bases for J; bases not matched to a gene: 4. CDR3 size: 15 residues. CDR1 is SGHTA, CDR2 FQGNSA, per germline. CDR3 in DNA: TGTGCCAGCAGCTTAGCGGTAGGACAGGGGCAGCCCCAGCATTTT. Translation gives CASSLAVGQGQPQHF.

This clonotype was counted at least ten times. The chain links TRBV4-2 to TRBJ2-7; D not certain. The CDR3 has 18 residues. Per germline, CDR1 LGHNA and CDR2 YNFKEQ. V shed 1 base and J shed 3 bases, with 22 bases lying between them. The CDR3: CASSQGVAGSPFDYEQYF. The CDR3 nucleotides are TGTGCCAGCAGCCAAGGGGTGGCCGGGTCACCTTTCGACTACGAGCAGTACTTC.

This chain links TRBV20-1 with TRBJ2-3; TRBD2 agrees at 12 bases. Germline V gene data show CDR1 as DFQATT and CDR2 as SNEGSKA (reference sequence). The CDR3 has 16 residues. J lost 2 bases, V lost 2 bases, and 5 bases had no gene match. The CDR3 loop is CSARLLAGGFTDTQYF. CDR3 sequence (DNA): TGCAGTGCTAGATTACTAGCGGGGGGCTTCACAGATACGCAGTATTTT.

In its sample, this clonotype was seen a few times. V gene TRBV2 combines with J gene TRBJ2-1; 7 nucleotides agree with TRBD2. This CDR3 has 14 amino acids. The germline V gene encodes CDR1 SNHLY and CDR2 FYNNEI. The junction had 7 bases not matched to a gene; V was cut back by 8 bases and J by 3 bases. In nucleotides, the CDR3 is TGTGCCAGCCTGGCGGGAGCGGGCTACAATGAGCAGTTCTTC. Its protein is CASLAGAGYNEQFF.

This sequence joins TRBV9 and TRBJ1-4, with 9 bases lining up with TRBD1. The CDR3 loop spans 16 amino acids. Trimming at V came to 0 bases and at J to 7 bases, leaving 7 bases not matched to a gene. CDR1 and CDR2 (germline): SGDLS, YYNGEE. CDR3 nucleotides: TGTGCCAGCAGCGTAGGGACAGGGGAATTTTCTGAAAAACTGTTTTTT. It encodes CASSVGTGEFSEKLFF.